Following are 29 T cell receptor beta chains from one sample sequenced in a study of CD8 T cells in Susac syndrome. The RNA input was 0.5 to 1 ug, and it was reverse transcribed with random hexamers. TCRdb redid the calling of the immunoSEQ multiplex PCR reads with MiXCR, one entry per CDR3 protein. The table shows approximately 180,000 distinct CDR3 sequences, with just under 95% occurring only once. Material: CD4+ T cells from PBMCs. The receptors shown here come from a human donor with Susac syndrome.

This clonotype was recorded a few times. J is TRBJ2-1 and V is TRBV5-6; a possible D gene is TRBD1 (5 bases). CDR3 length: 13 residues. Between the trimmed V and J ends, which lost 1 base and 12 bases, there was a span of 14 bases. The germline gives CDR1 SGHDT, CDR2 YYEEEE. Written as DNA, the CDR3 is TGTGCCAGCAGCTTGATCGAACAGGCAGGGCAGTTCTTC. Residues: CASSLIEQAGQFF.

The rearrangement joins TRBV19 to TRBJ1-1; D ambiguous. Trimming cost V 4 bases and J 1 base, with 7 bases left between them. The CDR3 contains 13 residues. Germline lookup yields CDR1 LNHDA and CDR2 SQIVND (reference sequence). The CDR3 DNA reads TGTGCCAGTAGTAAGGGCTCGAACACTGAAGCTTTCTTT. It translates to CASSKGSNTEAFF.

This chain uses TRBV4-2 with TRBJ1-6; D perhaps matches TRBD1 (6 bases). This CDR3 comprises 13 residues. Trimming left V 3 bases short and J 9 bases short, with 9 bases between. Germline assignment: CDR1 LGHNA and CDR2 YNFKEQ. For the CDR3, the DNA is TGTGCCAGCAGCCAGGACAGAGGTTCACCCCTCCACTTT. Protein product: CASSQDRGSPLHF.

CDR3 DNA sequence: TGTGCCAGCACCAACAGGGGGATTGAAGCTTTCTTT. Amino acids: CASTNRGIEAFF. The V and J genes are TRBV6-6 and TRBJ1-1, with 8 bases fitting TRBD1. The V segment lost 7 bases and the J segment 7 bases; nucleotides outside the gene matches: 5. CDR3 length: 12 residues. The germline V gene has CDR1 MNHNY and CDR2 SVGAGI (reference sequence).

The J gene is TRBJ2-5, the V gene TRBV29-1, with 7 bases lining up with TRBD2. V gave up 4 bases and J gave up 9 bases; unmatched junction bases: 5. CDR3 length equals 11 residues. CDR1 is SQVTM and CDR2 is ANQGSEA in the germline V gene. The CDR3 DNA follows: TGCAGCGTTGGACTAGCAGGTTCCCAGTACTTC. Translating it yields CSVGLAGSQYF. Full variable domain (rest looked up from reference TRBV29-1 and TRBJ2-5): SAVISQKPSRDICQRGTSLTIQCQVDSQVTMMFWYRQQPGQSLTLIATANQGSEATYESGFVIDKFPISRPNLTFSTLTVSNMSPEDSSIYLCSVGLAGSQYFGPGTRLLVL.

The chain employs TRBV6-2 or TRBV6-3 and TRBJ2-1; either TRBD1 or TRBD2 may supply D (5 bases each). CDR1 MNHEY and CDR2 SVGEGT come from the germline V gene. This CDR3 is built from 14 residues. V lost 10 bases to trimming and J lost 6 bases, with 19 bases between them. CDR3 bases: TGTGCCACCCATCAGGCGGGTGGGGGCAATGAGCAGTTCTTC. Protein product: CATHQAGGGNEQFF.

The chain recombines TRBV21-1 with TRBJ1-6; TRBD1 was called by the table and not checked on the DNA. TRBV21-1 is assigned pseudogene status. The CDR3 length is 14 residues. The CDR3, as DNA: TGTGCCAACTCCGGACTGGGGGATAATTCACCCCTCCACTTT. Its translation is CANSGLGDNSPLHF.

The J gene is TRBJ1-4, the V gene TRBV30; TRBD1 is a possible D gene (6 bases). The germline CDR1 and CDR2 sequences are GTSNPN and SVGIG (reference sequence). This CDR3 has 13 residues. V lost 5 bases and J 5 bases, leaving 12 bases between the germline ends. CDR3 residues: CAWGDTHNEKLFF. CDR3 sequence (DNA): TGTGCCTGGGGGGACACACACAATGAAAAACTGTTTTTT.

The chain links TRBV9 to TRBJ2-1, with 9 bases fitting TRBD2. V trimming: 3 bases; J trimming: 4 bases; junction bases outside the gene matches: 5. Germline V lookup: CDR1 SGDLS, CDR2 YYNGEE. The length of the CDR3 is 15 residues. In DNA, the CDR3 is TGTGCCAGCAGCGGCGGGACTAGCCTATACAATGAGCAGTTCTTC. Protein product: CASSGGTSLYNEQFF.

The chain is built from TRBV2 and TRBJ1-3, with TRBD1 matching over 7 bases. CDR1 and CDR2 from the germline V gene are SNHLY and FYNNEI. V was pared by 10 bases and J by 6 bases, with 9 bases of the junction left unmatched. This CDR3 has 13 residues. This CDR3 reads CAIGTEPENTIYF. DNA for the CDR3: TGTGCCATCGGGACAGAGCCGGAAAACACCATATATTTT.

The chain is built from TRBV9 and TRBJ2-7; D could derive from TRBD1 or TRBD2 (5 bases each). Germline CDR1 SGDLS, CDR2 YYNGEE. V lost 3 bases and J 2 bases, leaving 12 bases between the germline ends. The CDR3 runs to 14 residues. In DNA form, the CDR3 reads TGTGCCAGCAGCGCCTCAGGGAGACCCTACGAGCAGTACTTC. Its protein is CASSASGRPYEQYF.

The chain has TRBV30 and TRBJ1-1, with unresolved D. Germline V gene sequence: CDR1 GTSNPN, CDR2 SVGIG (reference sequence). The CDR3 is made up of 14 amino acids. Trimming cost V 0 bases and J 2 bases, with 10 bases left between them. The CDR3 loop is CAWSVQGFNTEAFF. The CDR3 coding sequence is TGTGCCTGGAGTGTACAAGGGTTTAACACTGAAGCTTTCTTT.

The chain has TRBV7-9 and TRBJ2-4; a weak D match, TRBD1 (9 bases). Germline V gene sequence: CDR1 SEHNR, CDR2 FQNEAQ (reference sequence). The CDR3 is made up of 19 amino acids. V was pared by 4 bases and J by 1 base, with 23 bases between. Written as DNA, the CDR3 is TGTGCCAGCAGCTCCCCGACAGGGGGGAGACTAGCGGCCAAAAACATTCAGTACTTC. The encoded protein is CASSSPTGGRLAAKNIQYF.

This chain links TRBV11-2 with TRBJ2-3; TRBD2 matches at 7 bases. The CDR3 runs to 16 residues. V shed 5 bases and J 1 base; nucleotides not matched to a gene: 9. Germline V gene sequence: CDR1 SGHAT, CDR2 FQNNGV. The CDR3 spells CASSRGGLAGTDTQYF. As DNA, the CDR3 is TGTGCCAGCAGCCGCGGCGGCCTAGCGGGCACAGATACGCAGTATTTT.

CDR3 sequence (DNA): TGTGCCAGCAGCCCGTTGGCGTCTCACTCCTACGAGCAGTACTTC. Amino acids: CASSPLASHSYEQYF. The rearrangement uses TRBV7-6 and TRBJ2-7, with D hard to call. In germline, CDR1 is SGHVS, CDR2 FNYEAQ. The CDR3 is 15 amino acids. V was cut by 5 bases and J by 0 bases, with 14 bases left in between.

V is TRBV3-1 and J is TRBJ1-2, with a tentative D call TRBD1 (6 bases). CDR3 length: 12 residues. Between the trimmed V and J ends, which lost 4 bases and 3 bases, there was a span of 6 bases. Germline-derived CDR1 and CDR2 are LGHDT and YNNKEL (reference sequence). In nucleotides, the CDR3 is TGTGCCAGCAGCCGGACAGACTATGGCTACACCTTC. This encodes CASSRTDYGYTF.

This clonotype came up once. The chain combines TRBV19 with TRBJ2-1, with D possibly matching TRBD2 (5 bases). Trimming pared 5 bases from V and 2 bases from J, leaving 16 bases between. The CDR3 runs to 16 residues. Germline assignment: CDR1 LNHDA and CDR2 SQIVND (reference sequence). The CDR3 loop reads CASSPSDQRAYNEQFF. CDR3 sequence (DNA): TGTGCCAGTAGTCCCTCAGACCAGAGGGCCTACAATGAGCAGTTCTTC.

The chain combines TRBV5-4 with TRBJ2-1, with D uncertain. The V gene's germline CDR1 is SGHNT and CDR2 YYREEE (reference sequence). The CDR3 has 12 amino acids. V gave up 0 bases and J gave up 7 bases, with 5 bases separating them. In DNA, the CDR3 is TGTGCCAGCAGCTTGGATACGAATGAGCAGTTCTTC. Translation gives CASSLDTNEQFF.

The gene calls are TRBV15 and TRBJ2-1; either TRBD1 or TRBD2 may supply D (5 bases each). V was clipped by 1 base and J by 8 bases, with 15 bases between them. The CDR3 is 15 amino acids. The germline gives CDR1 LNHNV, CDR2 YYDKDF (reference sequence). The CDR3 sequence is CATSRAGTGGDEQFF. CDR3 nucleotide sequence: TGTGCCACCAGCAGAGCGGGGACCGGAGGCGATGAGCAGTTCTTC.

This sequence joins TRBV7-2 and TRBJ2-1, with TRBD1 matching over 10 bases. This CDR3 has 14 residues. Germline CDR1 SGHTA, CDR2 FQGNSA. V gave up 5 bases and J gave up 8 bases; unmatched junction bases: 6. The CDR3 DNA follows: TGTGCCAGCAGCAGGAAGACAGGGGGCGATGAGCAGTTCTTC. Protein sequence: CASSRKTGGDEQFF.

This chain connects TRBV7-9 to TRBJ2-3; a possible D gene is TRBD1 (5 bases). Trimming cost V 6 bases and J 3 bases, with 10 bases left between them. Germline assignment: CDR1 SEHNR and CDR2 FQNEAQ (reference sequence). This CDR3 has 13 residues. CDR3 region: CASSKGHTDTQYF. The CDR3 bases are TGTGCCAGCAGTAAGGGGCATACAGATACGCAGTATTTT.

The V and J genes are TRBV7-8 and TRBJ2-1; D ambiguous. V shed 6 bases and J shed 7 bases, with 7 bases lying between them. This CDR3 comprises 11 residues. CDR1 and CDR2 from the germline V gene are SGHVS and FQNEAQ. CDR3 amino acids: CASSRLNEQFF. CDR3 bases: TGTGCCAGCAGTAGGTTGAATGAGCAGTTCTTC.

The rearrangement joins TRBV20-1 to TRBJ1-1; D unclear. CDR3 length: 13 amino acids. Trimming removed 3 bases at V and 5 bases at J, with 13 bases between. Germline CDR1 reads DFQATT; CDR2 reads SNEGSKA (reference sequence). The CDR3 region has the DNA TGCAGTGCTAGGGACTTCGAAAGGACTGAAGCTTTCTTT. Translated: CSARDFERTEAFF.

Worth noting for this clonotype: One end of the junction is discordant with germline, which a read error may explain. The V gene is TRBV7-2, the J gene TRBJ2-1; 11 nucleotides match TRBD2. Germline assignment: CDR1 SGHTA and CDR2 FQGNSA. This CDR3 has 15 amino acids. The CDR3 DNA follows: TGTGCCAGCAGCATAGCGGGAGGGTCCTACAATGAGCAGTTCTTC. The encoded protein is CASSIAGGSYNEQFF.

The V call is TRBV20-1, the J call TRBJ2-4; TRBD2 is a possible D gene (7 bases). The germline V gene has CDR1 DFQATT and CDR2 SNEGSKA (reference sequence). Trimming pared 3 bases from V and 8 bases from J, leaving 14 bases between. The CDR3 consists of 13 residues. The CDR3 is CSASGGGPDIQYF. Written as DNA, the CDR3 is TGCAGTGCTAGTGGGGGGGGGCCTGACATTCAGTACTTC.

The rearrangement links TRBV20-1 to TRBJ2-1; 12 bases agree with TRBD2. The CDR3 extends over 20 amino acids. Germline trimming cut 1 base from V and 0 bases from J; bases unmatched to any gene: 13. Germline V CDR1 and CDR2: DFQATT, SNEGSKA (reference sequence). The CDR3 DNA sequence: TGCAGTGCTAGAGTGACTAGCGGGGGCCGTATTATTAGCTCCTACAATGAGCAGTTCTTC. Translation gives CSARVTSGGRIISSYNEQFF.

This clonotype was recorded only once. V gene TRBV7-9 combines with J gene TRBJ1-2; TRBD1 might be the D (5 bases). Germline V lookup: CDR1 SEHNR, CDR2 FQNEAQ (reference sequence). Trimming removed 2 bases at V and 5 bases at J, with 12 bases between. The CDR3 totals 14 residues. The CDR3: CASSLPQWGYGYTF. The DNA for the CDR3 is TGTGCCAGCAGCTTACCACAGTGGGGGTATGGCTACACCTTC.

This rearrangement joins TRBV7-6 to TRBJ2-3, with D perhaps TRBD2 (6 bases). This CDR3 spans 16 amino acids. CDR1 is SGHVS and CDR2 is FNYEAQ in the germline V gene. The V gene lost 1 base and the J gene lost 4 bases, with 15 bases spanning the gap. CDR3 in DNA: TGTGCCAGCAGCTTAGAGGCCGGGGGTGGGTCAGATACGCAGTATTTT. Its translation is CASSLEAGGGSDTQYF.

This clonotype was seen once. The V call is TRBV12-3 or TRBV12-4, the J call TRBJ1-5, with D possibly matching TRBD1 (6 bases). This CDR3 is 12 amino acids long. Trimming took 6 bases from V and 6 from J, leaving 9 bases between them. CDR3 loop: CASSSGAQPQHF. The CDR3 region has the DNA TGTGCCAGCAGCTCAGGGGCTCAGCCCCAGCATTTT.